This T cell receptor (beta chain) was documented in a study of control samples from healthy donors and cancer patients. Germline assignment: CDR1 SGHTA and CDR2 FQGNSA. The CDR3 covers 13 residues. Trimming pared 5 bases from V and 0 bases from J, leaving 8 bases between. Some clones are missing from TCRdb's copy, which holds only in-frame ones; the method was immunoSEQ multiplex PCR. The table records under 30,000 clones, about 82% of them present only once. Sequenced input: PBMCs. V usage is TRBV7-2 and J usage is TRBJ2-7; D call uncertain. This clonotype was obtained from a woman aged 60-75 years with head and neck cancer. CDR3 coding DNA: TGTGCCAGCAGCCGTTGGGACTCCTACGAGCAGTACTTC. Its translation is CASSRWDSYEQYF. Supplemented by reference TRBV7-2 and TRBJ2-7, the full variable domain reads GAGVSQSPSNKVTEKGKDVELRCDPISGHTALYWYRQSLGQGLEFLIYFQGNSAPDKSGLPSDRFSAERTGGSVSTLTIQRTQQEDSAVYLCASSRWDSYEQYFGPGTRLTVT.